The clone carrying this TCR beta chain was detected ten times or more. Its antigen is unknown. These data originate in a study of cytomegalovirus exposure and HLA in healthy donors. General observations from the study: Investigators reported over 150 TCR beta chains as tied to cytomegalovirus. A later analysis found first-cohort TCR clusters tended to co-occur in the 110 or so validation repertoires.

The method was immunoSEQ multiplex PCR; TCRdb's version includes in-frame clones alone and lacks a portion of them. Seen here are 250,000 to 400,000 clones, roughly 86% observed once, and the top ten hold roughly 0.88%. The CDR3 sequence is 14 residues long. The ends were cut back, 4 bases at V and 6 bases at J, with 12 bases in the middle. Per germline, CDR1 MRHNA and CDR2 SNTAGT. The genes are TRBV6-4 and TRBJ2-2; D is unclear. The sequence came from a man younger than 45 in good health and CMV-seronegative. What was sequenced was PBMCs. This CDR3 is CASSGSDEAGELFF. The CDR3 DNA reads as TGTGCCAGCAGTGGATCGGATGAGGCCGGGGAGCTGTTTTTT.